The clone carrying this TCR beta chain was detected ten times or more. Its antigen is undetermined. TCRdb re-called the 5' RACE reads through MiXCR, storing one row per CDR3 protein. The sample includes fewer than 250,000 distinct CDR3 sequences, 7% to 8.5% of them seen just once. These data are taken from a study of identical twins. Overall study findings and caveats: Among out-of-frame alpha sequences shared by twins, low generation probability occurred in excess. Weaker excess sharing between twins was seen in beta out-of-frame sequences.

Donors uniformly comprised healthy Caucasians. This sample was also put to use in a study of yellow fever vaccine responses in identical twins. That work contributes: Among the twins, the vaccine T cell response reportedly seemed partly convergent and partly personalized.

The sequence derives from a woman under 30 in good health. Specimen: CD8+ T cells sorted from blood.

The CDR3 reads CASSWGDKTYAGVEKNEQFF. CDR3 in DNA: TGCGCCAGCAGCTGGGGAGACAAAACCTACGCGGGAGTGGAGAAAAATGAGCAGTTCTTC. The chain links TRBV5-1 to TRBJ2-1; 7 nucleotides agree with TRBD2. Germline V CDR1 and CDR2: SGHRS, YFSETQ. Unmatched junction bases numbered 25, after V lost 3 bases and J lost 7 bases. The CDR3 consists of 20 residues.